The source of this TCR beta chain is a study of regulatory T cells in long-lasting Graves disease. Study context: The study enrolled newly diagnosed Graves' patients on antithyroid drugs under 3 months.

Stated time point: newly diagnosed GD, antithyroid drugs for less than 3 months. PBMC RNA served as the TCR library source. General observations from the study: TRBV28, TRBJ1-2 and TRBJ2-5 emerged as the favored segments in persistent disease.

V shed 2 bases and J 10 bases; nucleotides not matched to a gene: 10. This CDR3 spans 16 amino acids. Germline CDR1 and CDR2: SNHLY and FYNNEI. In building TCR beta libraries, iRepertoire HTBI primers were used together with Arm-PCR of CDR3 regions. Each CDR3 protein gets one entry after TCRdb re-called the multiplex PCR reads with MiXCR. The sample has 450,000 to 700,000 distinct CDR3 sequences; roughly 12% are singletons. In this sample, this clonotype turned up many times. Its cognate antigen is unknown. These data were likewise used in another study, on T cells in Graves' hyperthyroidism and ophthalmopathy. Per that paper: Lactation, pregnancy, other autoimmune disease or uncontrolled infection excluded patients. A first-round RT-PCR of the TCR CDR3 used the HTBI primer set.

The chain recombines TRBV2 with TRBJ2-1, with 11 positions matching TRBD2. The source was peripheral blood mononuclear cells (PBMCs), collected at new diagnosis, from a patient treated with antithyroid drugs. This sequence was found in a young man with Graves disease. The CDR3 sequence: CASSEIIAGGPWEQFF. CDR3 in DNA: TGTGCCAGCAGTGAAATTATAGCGGGAGGGCCATGGGAGCAGTTCTTC.